These 8 T cell receptor beta chains were sequenced from one sample in a study of cytomegalovirus exposure and HLA in healthy donors (dated by TCRdb to the late 2010s). The protocol used for the library was the immunoSEQ multiplex PCR assay. For the multiplex PCR, a mixture combining 60 forward primers for TCR Vbeta segments and 13 reverse primers for TCR Jbeta segments was used. The immuneACCESS repertoire file appears here via TCRdb, limited to in-frame rearrangements. These files lack a portion of the clones; in checked studies, under half of the deficit traces to unresolved V genes, and the cause of the others is not known. The sample table shows around 120,000 clones, and about 72% are seen once. 16% of the sample comes from the top ten. The specimen sequenced was PBMCs. Receptor source: a man between 50 and 59 years old in good health and CMV-seropositive.

The chain employs TRBV7-9 and TRBJ1-2; D remains unclear. V lost 5 bases to trimming and J lost 7 bases, with 14 bases between them. Germline values: CDR1 SEHNR, CDR2 FQNEAQ (reference sequence). The length of the CDR3 is 13 residues. CDR3 bases: TGTGCCAGCAGCCCGGGAGTTACATCTGGCTACACCTTC. Translating gives CASSPGVTSGYTF.

This sequence joins TRBV27 and TRBJ1-5; TRBD1 might be the D (6 bases). The CDR3 has 14 residues. Trimming removed 4 bases at V and 4 bases at J, with 11 bases between. Germline V lookup: CDR1 MNHEY, CDR2 SMNVEV (reference sequence). CDR3 region: CASSSYRENQPQHF. The DNA for the CDR3 is TGTGCCAGCAGTTCATACAGGGAAAATCAGCCCCAGCATTTT.

J is TRBJ2-5 and V is TRBV9; TRBD2 matches 9 bases. V was pared by 0 bases and J by 2 bases, with 8 bases of the junction left unmatched. Looked up from germline, CDR1 is SGDLS and CDR2 is YYNGEE. This CDR3 comprises 17 residues. The CDR3 DNA reads as TGTGCCAGCAGCGTAGGTGATAGCGGGGGCCTACAAGAGACCCAGTACTTC. It yields the protein CASSVGDSGGLQETQYF.

The CDR3 loop is CASSGWDRNSPLHF. The CDR3 region has the DNA TGTGCCAGCAGTGGGTGGGACAGGAATTCACCCCTCCACTTT. This rearrangement joins TRBV2 to TRBJ1-6; the match to TRBD1 covers 8 bases. With V trimmed by 4 bases and J by 7 bases, 3 bases remained unmatched. This CDR3 comprises 14 residues. Germline CDR1 is SNHLY and CDR2 is FYNNEI.

The gene calls are TRBV6-1 and TRBJ1-5; tentative D call: TRBD1 (5 bases). Trimming took 3 bases from V and 2 from J, leaving 8 bases between them. CDR3 length: 14 residues. Per the germline V gene, CDR1 is MNHNS and CDR2 is SASEGT. The CDR3 sequence is CASSDRGGNQPQHF. In DNA form, the CDR3 reads TGTGCCAGCAGTGATCGGGGGGGCAATCAGCCCCAGCATTTT.

The chain carries TRBV5-4 and TRBJ2-1; D perhaps matches TRBD2 (6 bases). The CDR3 runs to 14 residues. Between the trimmed V and J ends, which lost 4 bases and 6 bases, there was a span of 14 bases. CDR1 is SGHNT, CDR2 YYREEE, per germline (reference sequence). CDR3 sequence: CASSIETSINEQFF. The DNA for the CDR3 is TGTGCCAGCAGCATCGAGACTAGTATCAATGAGCAGTTCTTC. The full variable domain, in which reference TRBV5-4 and TRBJ2-1 provide the parts outside the CDR3, is ETGVTQSPTHLIKTRGQQVTLRCSSQSGHNTVSWYQQALGQGPQFIFQYYREEENGRGNFPPRFSGLQFPNYSSELNVNALELDDSALYLCASSIETSINEQFFGPGTRLTVL.

CDR3 nucleotides: TGCGCCAGCAGCCCCACGACAGGGAGGTTCTCCTACAATGAGCAGTTCTTC. This codes for CASSPTTGRFSYNEQFF. The V call is TRBV5-1, the J call TRBJ2-1; tentatively, D is TRBD1 (7 bases). This CDR3 is 17 amino acids long. The ends were cut back, 4 bases at V and 0 bases at J, with 17 bases in the middle. CDR1 and CDR2 from the germline V gene are SGHRS and YFSETQ.

This clone was detected only a few times. The chain uses TRBV2 and TRBJ1-5, with D possibly being TRBD1 (6 bases). There are 15 residues in the CDR3. Germline V lookup: CDR1 SNHLY, CDR2 FYNNEI. Deletions cut 4 bases from V and 3 bases from J, with 13 bases between. The CDR3 nucleotides read TGTGCCAGCAGTGTTCAGGGGTTGGTCAATCAGCCCCAGCATTTT. Protein product: CASSVQGLVNQPQHF.